This entry describes one T cell receptor beta chain. Its binding antigen is unknown. Base qualities are not at hand, and no much larger clone is one base apart. Spanning cysteine to phenylalanine, the CDR3 consists of 8 amino acids. Of the read, only the CDR3 DNA is kept; its 24 bases are in frame from base 1. CDR1 and CDR2, per the germline V gene, are MNHNS and SASEGT. The cohort comprised more than 550 healthy bone marrow donors. All cohort members were sampled while nominally healthy, although unrecorded immune exposures were likely present. The donor was CMV seropositive and belonged to the group of some 290 seropositive cohort members. Every donor gave a peripheral blood sample, and the peripheral blood mononuclear cells from that sample were used for TCR beta sequencing. Genomic DNA was extracted from the blood cell samples with the Qiagen DNeasy Blood Extraction Kit. The data were taken from a study of cytomegalovirus exposure and HLA in healthy donors listed by TCRdb under 2017. Study-level background: An earlier analysis of roughly 500 of the donors reported 250 to 300 Gb of sequence data and roughly 110 million unique TCR beta sequences from about 200 million T cells. Roughly 300 gigabases of sequencing data and tens of millions of unique TCR sequences were included in an early release covering roughly 600 HLA-typed donors. Of the approximately 400 genotyped donors, about 80% fell in the genetic ancestry cluster associated with self-reported Caucasian donors. The study aimed to test whether cataloging public T cell receptors could reveal signatures of past pathogen exposure. The T cell repertoires of around 730 subjects were profiled by immunosequencing and related to cytomegalovirus serostatus. Along with the 666-subject first cohort, a separate validation cohort of 120 different subjects was used. The study combined high-throughput TCR immunosequencing, statistical association of individual TCRs with disease status, and machine learning to predict cytomegalovirus infection status. In a later analysis, previously published TCR beta repertoires from 670 or so donors were re-analyzed and high-resolution HLA genotyping was added so that TCR occurrence patterns could be studied. Rather than using new phenotypic data, the later analysis identified candidate immune exposures from TCR beta sequences and from how often those sequences occurred across donors. To decide whether each TCR beta V gene segment behaved as functional or pseudogenic, an earlier analysis of some 600 of the donors relied on high-throughput TCR beta sequencing. Donor age, sex, ethnicity and CMV serostatus were compiled alongside the repertoire data. A later genetic analysis took genome-wide SNP genotypes for about three fifths of the 666 donors and used that subset as a discovery cohort. Every repertoire in the discovery cohort had been generated on one and the same sequencing platform. HLA typing included class I and class II loci at four-digit resolution. Typing coverage differed by locus: A, B, C, DRB1 and DQB1 were typed in roughly 629-630 donors, DQA1 in 500 to 550, DPA1 in approximately 610, and DPB1 in 472. Roughly five DR-DQ haplotypes were handled as single units for association and clustering, since linkage in the cohort was strong. On average, around 200,000 unique TCR beta nucleotide sequences were sequenced per donor among 398 genotyped donors of the cohort, with roughly 20% of those sequences being non-productive. General study outcomes and caveats: A few of the identified cytomegalovirus-associated TCR beta chains were confirmed in vitro to be specific for cytomegalovirus antigens. CMV serostatus was the only immune exposure information available for the cohort. An association between a missense DCLRE1C variant and V-gene and J-gene trimming of TCR beta chains was found in a later genetic analysis and replicated in an independent cohort. A group of highly shared sequence variants was considered likely to be a technical artifact of the sequencing pipeline. Because counts were too low, roughly 17 rarely observed V segments, including chromosome 9 orphons, were left out of the earlier analysis of roughly 600 of the donors. A later analysis reported that several top co-occurrence clusters appeared linked to parvovirus B19, influenza, CMV and Epstein-Barr virus. In an earlier analysis of fewer than 750 of the donors, most TCR beta V segments were observed in productive rearrangements about 87% or about 30% of the time, broadly matching IMGT annotations. Linkage disequilibrium might explain the correlated functional status among segregating V segments, but an unknown experimental factor could not be excluded. In a later analysis, HLA-associated TCR beta chains were found to be more clonally expanded and to have lower generation probabilities than equally common non-associated chains. Because some donors lacked HLA typing at each locus, the association tests relied only on the typed subset. A total of around 150 TCR beta chains were listed by the study as associated with cytomegalovirus. Some IMGT-functional V segments, including TRBV6-2 and TRBV6-3, could not be told apart with the 87-base-pair reads, so those segments were excluded. Specific HLA alleles were associated with 15,000 to 20,000 TCR beta sequences at a false discovery rate of 0.05 in a later analysis. It was suggested by the authors that the approach could potentially be generalized to other disease states and immunological phenotypes. Cytomegalovirus status was reported to be diagnosed by the classifier with high specificity and sensitivity in both the original and validation cohorts. Assigning TCR associations to individual alleles was difficult when HLA alleles, especially DR and DQ, strongly co-occurred. According to a later analysis, most CMV-associated TCR beta chains appeared to be HLA-restricted, and the HLA associations seemed to be driven largely by CMV exposure. Most TCR sequences were observed very rarely across donors, whereas some public TCRs were present in many individuals. This cohort had only TCR beta chains sequenced, and the lack of alpha or paired-chain data limited which features could be detected. Sequencing depth was assumed to be roughly uniform across donors in the presence/absence analyses, though that assumption may not hold. In a later genetic analysis, fewer N-insertions in productive TCRs were reported among donors in an Asian-associated ancestry cluster than the approximately 670-donor mean. A further reported finding was that TCR beta sequences accurately predicted the HLA-A and HLA-B alleles for most subjects in the first cohort. According to a later analysis, TCR association rates differed among HLA loci, with DRB1 alleles showing the most associated TCRs and HLA-C alleles showing the fewest.

The library relied on the immunoSEQ multiplex PCR assay. A mixture of 60 forward primers for TCR Vbeta segments and 13 reverse primers for TCR Jbeta segments was used in the multiplex PCR. Amplification of the CDR3 region of rearranged TCR beta genes was performed with a multiplex PCR assay on genomic DNA. Amplified TCR beta libraries were sequenced as 87-base-pair reads on the Illumina HiSeq System. The authors' analysis ran thus. A later analysis tallied tens of millions of unique TCR beta chains across the 666 repertoires, and some 10 million of those chains were shared by two or more donors. Raw reads were error-corrected and collapsed into unique sequences by a nearest-neighbor algorithm in which closely related sequences were merged to remove PCR and sequencing errors. CDR3 sequences were aligned to IMGT reference sequences to assign V, D and J gene segments. For a sequence to be retained, a match of at least six nucleotides was required to both a V gene segment and a J gene segment. Rearrangements were called productive when the CDR3 lacked stop codons and stayed in frame with V and J; all others were non-productive. CDR3 was defined according to IMGT convention as the region running from the second conserved V-encoded cysteine to the conserved J-encoded phenylalanine. In an earlier analysis of more than 550 of the donors, sequences lacking an unambiguous match to a single V gene segment were excluded. An earlier analysis of approximately 590 of the donors called V segments functional above 56.7% productive rearrangements and segregating when the between-donor standard deviation exceeded 5%. A statistical classification framework was built for diagnosing cytomegalovirus status from the catalog of TCR beta chain sequences. A later analysis assigned V and J genes by comparing TCR nucleotide sequences with IMGT/GENE-DB human TR gene sequences. The TCRdist pipeline was used in a later analysis to assign CDR3 sequences and most-parsimonious VDJ recombination scenarios. In a later analysis, every TCR beta chain was defined by the combination of its CDR3 amino acid sequence and its V-gene family, and reads without a unique V-gene family were dropped. In a later analysis, 500 to 700 highly shared, low-generation-probability nucleotide sequences were removed to address suspected cross-contamination and a sequencing artifact. For each public chain, a later analysis derived a clonal expansion index from normalized ranks of inferred template counts within each repertoire. Generation probabilities in a later analysis came from a VDJ recombination model fitted to out-of-frame rearrangements, and those results were checked against IGoR. A later analysis scored TCR-TCR, TCR-HLA and TCR-CMV co-occurrence with hypergeometric tests, applying a repertoire-size bias correction to TCR pairs. A later analysis estimated false discovery rates by permuting HLA or CMV assignments 20 times. In a later analysis, co-occurring TCRs were grouped with DBSCAN, and TCRdist sequence similarity was added when clustering was performed within HLA-allele-positive subsets. Co-occurrence clustering excluded repertoires with fewer than 30,000 or more than 120,000 public chains, plus five with anomalous nucleotide sharing. This immuneACCESS table, as held by TCRdb, lists in-frame sequences with V and J called but not all clones. Of the missing ones, under half trace to an unresolved V gene in checked studies; the others have no known cause. D and trimming were read from the DNA, whereas the V and J calls and clone size are those reported in that table. A total of approximately 210,000 clones appear in this sample, about four fifths of them only once. 1.5% of the sample rests with the top ten.

The TCR sequence derives from a girl aged 10-17 years in good health and CMV-seropositive. Source material: PBMCs. The rearrangement joined TRBV6-1 to TRBJ1-2; no D gene can be assigned with confidence. The CDR3 sequence is CALRGYTF. The nucleotides read TGTGCACTAAGAGGCTACACCTTC.